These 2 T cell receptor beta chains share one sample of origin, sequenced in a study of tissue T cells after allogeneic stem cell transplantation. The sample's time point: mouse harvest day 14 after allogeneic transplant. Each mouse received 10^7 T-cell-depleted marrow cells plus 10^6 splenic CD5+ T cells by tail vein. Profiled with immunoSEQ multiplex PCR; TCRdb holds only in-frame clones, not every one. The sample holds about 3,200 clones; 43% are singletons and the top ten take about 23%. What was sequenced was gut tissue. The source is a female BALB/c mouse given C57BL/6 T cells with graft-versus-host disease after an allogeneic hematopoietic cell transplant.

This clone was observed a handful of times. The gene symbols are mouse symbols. CDR3 amino acids: CASSLGTGGNTGQLYF. CDR3 bases read: TGTGCCAGCAGTCTCGGGACAGGGGGGAACACCGGGCAGCTCTAC. The chain couples TRBV26 to TRBJ2-2; 11 bases are shared with TRBD1. Read data end 1 residue before the CDR3 end; the end is taken from the germline J gene. The length of the CDR3 is 16 residues. V shed 3 bases, J shed 2 bases, and the junction held 2 bases outside the gene matches. CDR1 is KGHPV and CDR2 is FQNQEV in the germline V gene (reference sequence).

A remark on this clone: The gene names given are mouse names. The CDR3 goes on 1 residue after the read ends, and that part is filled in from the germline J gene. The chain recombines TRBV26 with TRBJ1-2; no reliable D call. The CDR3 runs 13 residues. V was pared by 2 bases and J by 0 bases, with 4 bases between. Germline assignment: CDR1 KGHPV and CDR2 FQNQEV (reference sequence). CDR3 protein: CASSLTTNSDYTF. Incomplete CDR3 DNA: TGTGCCAGCAGTCTGACAACAAACTCCGACTACACC.